One and the same sample provided the 6 T cell receptor beta chains below, sequenced in a study of shared clonotypes between healthy human individuals (dated by TCRdb to the early 2020s). Receptor amplification or capture employed the immunoSEQ multiplex PCR assay. The immuneACCESS repertoire file appears here via TCRdb, limited to in-frame rearrangements. These files lack a portion of the clones; in checked studies, under half of the deficit traces to unresolved V genes, and the cause of the others is not known. Within this sample are approximately 2.5 million clones, with approximately 94% of them counted one time only. 0.13% to 0.15% of the sample goes to the ten largest clones. The sequencing input was naive CD4+ T cells sorted from blood. The sample's cell subset or site, from its label and the paper: CD45RA+ positively selected. These receptors were taken from a man aged 18 to 30 in good health.

The genes are TRBV6-5 and TRBJ1-2, with D tentatively TRBD1 (6 bases). Looked up from germline, CDR1 is MNHEY and CDR2 is SVGAGI. This CDR3 contains 13 residues. V was cut by 2 bases and J by 6 bases, with 10 bases left in between. CDR3 sequence: CASSYPQGHGYTF. The CDR3 bases are TGTGCCAGCAGTTACCCACAGGGTCATGGCTACACCTTC.

The chain uses TRBV6-6 and TRBJ1-3, with 7 positions matching TRBD1. The CDR3 runs 16 residues. V lost 5 bases, J lost 0 bases, and 7 bases stayed unmatched. Germline V gene data show CDR1 as MNHNY and CDR2 as SVGAGI (reference sequence). The CDR3 here is CASSPPTGTSGNTIYF. The CDR3, as DNA: TGTGCCAGCAGTCCTCCGACAGGGACCTCTGGAAACACCATATATTTT.

This clone was seen a few times. The chain carries TRBV10-3 and TRBJ1-5; no reliable D call. The CDR3 runs to 14 residues. V lost 3 bases, J lost 3 bases, and 9 bases lay in between. The V gene's germline CDR1 is ENHRY and CDR2 SYGVKD. CDR3 in amino acids: CAISDKTPNQPQHF. In DNA form, the CDR3 reads TGTGCCATCAGTGACAAGACACCCAATCAGCCCCAGCATTTT.

The CDR3 is CASSTSRYYEQYF. CDR3 sequence (DNA): TGTGCCAGCAGCACGTCTAGATACTACGAGCAGTACTTC. The V call is TRBV6-5, the J call TRBJ2-7; no firm D call. With 6 bases removed from V and 3 bases from J, the gap between germline ends came to 12 bases. Per the germline V gene, CDR1 is MNHEY and CDR2 is SVGAGI. The CDR3 is 13 amino acids.

The chain recombines TRBV12-5 with TRBJ2-1, with D unclear. Trimming removed 0 bases from V and 4 bases from J, with 7 bases in between. This CDR3 region has 14 residues. Germline V gives CDR1 LGHNT, CDR2 FRNRAP. CDR3 DNA sequence: TGTGCTAGTGGTTTGGTAAACGGTTACAATGAGCAGTTCTTC. Amino acids: CASGLVNGYNEQFF.

The V call is TRBV11-2, the J call TRBJ2-7; the match to TRBD2 covers 12 bases. CDR3 length equals 14 residues. The J segment lost 2 bases and the V segment lost 9 bases, leaving 5 bases of the junction unmatched. Germline CDR1 reads SGHAT; CDR2 reads FQNNGV. In DNA form, the CDR3 reads TGTGCCAGTGGGCTAGCGGGAGGGCCCTACGAGCAGTACTTC. Its protein is CASGLAGGPYEQYF.